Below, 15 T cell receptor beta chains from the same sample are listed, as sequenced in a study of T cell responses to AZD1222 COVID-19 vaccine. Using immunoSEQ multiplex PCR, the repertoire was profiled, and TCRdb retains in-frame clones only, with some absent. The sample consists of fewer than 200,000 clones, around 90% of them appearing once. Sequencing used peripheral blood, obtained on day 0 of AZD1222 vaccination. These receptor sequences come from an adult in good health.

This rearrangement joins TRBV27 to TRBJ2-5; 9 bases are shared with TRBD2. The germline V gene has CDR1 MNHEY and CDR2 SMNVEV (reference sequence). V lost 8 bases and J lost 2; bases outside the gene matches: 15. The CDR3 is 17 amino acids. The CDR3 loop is CASSEASGIRSQETQYF. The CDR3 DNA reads TGTGCCAGCTCCGAAGCTAGCGGGATTAGATCTCAAGAGACCCAGTACTTC.

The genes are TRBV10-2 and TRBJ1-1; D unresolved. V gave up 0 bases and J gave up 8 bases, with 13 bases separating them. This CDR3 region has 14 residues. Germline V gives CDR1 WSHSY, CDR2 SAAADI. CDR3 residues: CASSESTGDSEAFF. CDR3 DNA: TGCGCCAGCAGTGAGTCGACCGGTGACTCCGAAGCTTTCTTT.

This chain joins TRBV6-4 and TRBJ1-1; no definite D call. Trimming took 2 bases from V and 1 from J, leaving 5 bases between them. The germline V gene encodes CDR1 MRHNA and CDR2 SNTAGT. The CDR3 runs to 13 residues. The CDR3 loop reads CASSDAANTEAFF. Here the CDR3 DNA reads TGTGCCAGCAGTGACGCGGCGAACACTGAAGCTTTCTTT.

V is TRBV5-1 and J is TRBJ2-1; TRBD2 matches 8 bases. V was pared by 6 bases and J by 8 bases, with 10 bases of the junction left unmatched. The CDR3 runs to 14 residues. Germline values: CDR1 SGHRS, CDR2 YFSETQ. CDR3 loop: CASTPDSGTHEQFF. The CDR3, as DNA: TGCGCCAGCACCCCCGATAGCGGGACTCATGAGCAGTTCTTC.

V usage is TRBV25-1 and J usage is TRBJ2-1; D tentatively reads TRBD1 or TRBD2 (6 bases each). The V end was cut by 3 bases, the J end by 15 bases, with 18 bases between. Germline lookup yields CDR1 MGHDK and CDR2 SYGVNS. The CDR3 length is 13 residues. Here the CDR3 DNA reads TGTGCCAGCAGTGACGGGAGCTTACAGGGTAGGTTCTTC. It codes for CASSDGSLQGRFF.

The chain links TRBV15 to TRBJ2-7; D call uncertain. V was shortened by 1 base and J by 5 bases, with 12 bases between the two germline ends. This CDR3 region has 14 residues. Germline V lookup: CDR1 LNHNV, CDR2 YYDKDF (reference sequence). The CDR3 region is CATSRGLPEDEQYF. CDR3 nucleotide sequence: TGTGCCACCAGCAGAGGTCTGCCTGAGGACGAGCAGTACTTC.

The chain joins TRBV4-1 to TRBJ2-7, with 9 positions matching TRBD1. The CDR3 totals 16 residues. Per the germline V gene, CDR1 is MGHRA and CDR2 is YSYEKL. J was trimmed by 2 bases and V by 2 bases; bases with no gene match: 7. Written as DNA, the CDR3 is TGCGCCAGCAGCCAACCTCGGGGACAGGGCCCCTACGAGCAGTACTTC. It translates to CASSQPRGQGPYEQYF.

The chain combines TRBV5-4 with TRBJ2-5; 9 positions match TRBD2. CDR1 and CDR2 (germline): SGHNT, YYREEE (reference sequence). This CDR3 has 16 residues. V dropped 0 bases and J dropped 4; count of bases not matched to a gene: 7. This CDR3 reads CASSLDLAGRGETQYF. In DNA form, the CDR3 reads TGTGCCAGCAGCTTGGATCTAGCGGGGAGAGGAGAGACCCAGTACTTC. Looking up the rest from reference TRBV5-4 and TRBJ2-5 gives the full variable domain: ETGVTQSPTHLIKTRGQQVTLRCSSQSGHNTVSWYQQALGQGPQFIFQYYREEENGRGNFPPRFSGLQFPNYSSELNVNALELDDSALYLCASSLDLAGRGETQYFGPGTRLLVL.

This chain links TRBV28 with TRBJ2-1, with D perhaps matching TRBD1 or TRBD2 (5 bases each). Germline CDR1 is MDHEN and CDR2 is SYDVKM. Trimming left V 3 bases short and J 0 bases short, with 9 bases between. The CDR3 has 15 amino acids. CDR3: CASSFEGSSYNEQFF. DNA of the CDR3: TGTGCCAGCAGTTTTGAGGGGTCCTCCTACAATGAGCAGTTCTTC.

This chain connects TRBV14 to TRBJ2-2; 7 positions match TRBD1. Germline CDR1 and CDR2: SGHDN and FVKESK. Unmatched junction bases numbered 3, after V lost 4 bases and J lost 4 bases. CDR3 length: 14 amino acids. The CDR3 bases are TGTGCCAGCAGCCGACAGGGAACCACCGGGGAGCTGTTTTTT. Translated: CASSRQGTTGELFF.

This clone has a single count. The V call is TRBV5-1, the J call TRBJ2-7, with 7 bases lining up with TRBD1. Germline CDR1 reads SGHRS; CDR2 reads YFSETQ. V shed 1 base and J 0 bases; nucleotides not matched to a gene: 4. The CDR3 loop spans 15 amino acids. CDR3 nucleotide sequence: TGCGCCAGCAGCTTGTGGGGACAGAACTCCTACGAGCAGTACTTC. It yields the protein CASSLWGQNSYEQYF.

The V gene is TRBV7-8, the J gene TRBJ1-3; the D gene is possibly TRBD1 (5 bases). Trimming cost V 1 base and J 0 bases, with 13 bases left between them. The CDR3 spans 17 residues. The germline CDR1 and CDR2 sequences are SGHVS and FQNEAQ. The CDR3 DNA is TGTGCCAGCAGCTTAGATCCTAGGGGTTTCTCTGGAAACACCATATATTTT. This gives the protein CASSLDPRGFSGNTIYF.

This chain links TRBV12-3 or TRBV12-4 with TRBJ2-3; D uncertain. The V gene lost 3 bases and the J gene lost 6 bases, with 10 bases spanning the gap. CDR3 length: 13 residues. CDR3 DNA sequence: TGTGCCAGCAGTTTTAGTGGGGTGGATACGCAGTATTTT. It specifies CASSFSGVDTQYF.

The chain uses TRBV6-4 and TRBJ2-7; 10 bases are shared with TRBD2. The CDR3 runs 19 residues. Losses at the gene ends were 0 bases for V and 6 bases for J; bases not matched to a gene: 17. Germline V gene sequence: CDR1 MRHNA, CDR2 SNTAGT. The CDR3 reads CASSDSRLAGVEEVGEQYF. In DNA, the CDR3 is TGTGCCAGCAGTGACTCTCGTCTAGCGGGAGTGGAGGAGGTGGGCGAGCAGTACTTC.

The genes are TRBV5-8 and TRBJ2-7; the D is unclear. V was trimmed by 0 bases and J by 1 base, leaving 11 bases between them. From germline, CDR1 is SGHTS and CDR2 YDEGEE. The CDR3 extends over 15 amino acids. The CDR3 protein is CASSLVVLGSYEQYF. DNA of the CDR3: TGTGCCAGCAGCTTGGTGGTCCTTGGGTCCTACGAGCAGTACTTC.